This record covers a single T cell receptor (beta chain). These data come from a study of Graves' ophthalmopathy and Graves' hyperthyroidism. Amplifying from RNA transcripts, the study obtained TCR beta CDR3 regions. HTBI primers were employed in first-round RT-PCR, then a second-round multiplex PCR followed. TCRdb itself ran the multiplex PCR reads through MiXCR, one entry per CDR3 protein. Of about 500,000 distinct CDR3 sequences in the sample, about 35% were seen once. This CDR3 is built from 14 residues. Trimming removed 0 bases at V and 4 bases at J, with 7 bases between. Germline V gene data show CDR1 as SGHNT and CDR2 as YYREEE (reference sequence). Clinical symptoms, serum thyroxine, TRAb, thyroid ultrasound and orbital computed tomography formed the basis of diagnosis.

The source of this sequence is an adult man with Graves' hyperthyroidism. V gene TRBV5-4 combines with J gene TRBJ1-4; D gene uncertain. Sequenced: peripheral blood or thyroid tissue (not recorded which). CDR3 loop: CASSLGGFNEKLFF. Written as DNA, the CDR3 is TGTGCCAGCAGCTTGGGTGGTTTTAATGAAAAACTGTTTTTT.